The 15 T cell receptor beta chains below come from one sample, sequenced in a study of blood T cell repertoires in COVID-19. Only in-frame clones appear in the TCRdb table, and some are missing; sequencing was by immunoSEQ multiplex PCR. The table has over 25,000 clones, more than 90% seen once. The sequenced sample was peripheral blood. The receptors shown here come from a man aged 65 to 79 with active or convalescent COVID-19.

V and J are TRBV9 and TRBJ2-4, with 8 positions matching TRBD2. The CDR3 length is 14 residues. The V and J ends lost 1 base and 9 bases, in that order; junction bases with no gene match: 6. Germline-derived CDR1 and CDR2 are SGDLS and YYNGEE. CDR3 region: CASSVLAGRGIQYF. DNA of the CDR3: TGTGCCAGCAGCGTACTAGCGGGCAGGGGCATTCAGTACTTC.

CDR3 DNA sequence: TGTGCAAGTCGCCCGGAATTTAGGGAGACGAACACCGGGGAGCTGTTTTTT. This codes for CASRPEFRETNTGELFF. V usage is TRBV12-2 and J usage is TRBJ2-2; the table's D call, TRBD2, was not checked against the DNA. TRBV12-2 is a pseudogene locus. This CDR3 has 17 amino acids.

CDR3 loop: CASSLPGQPQHF. For the CDR3, the DNA is TGTGCCAGCAGCTTGCCGGGGCAGCCCCAGCATTTT. This chain joins TRBV5-4 and TRBJ1-5; D not certain. This CDR3 comprises 12 residues. Germline assignment: CDR1 SGHNT and CDR2 YYREEE (reference sequence). Trimming left V 1 base short and J 7 bases short, with 6 bases between.

J is TRBJ2-5 and V is TRBV7-9; D may be TRBD1 (6 bases). The CDR3 loop spans 13 amino acids. The germline V and J ends were trimmed by 4 bases and 7 bases, with 13 bases remaining between them. From germline, CDR1 is SEHNR and CDR2 FQNEAQ (reference sequence). CDR3 sequence: CASSSEGGRTQYF. DNA of the CDR3: TGTGCCAGCAGCTCCGAAGGGGGACGGACCCAGTACTTC.

The J gene is TRBJ2-2, the V gene TRBV10-3; 8 nucleotides match TRBD2. The CDR3 is made up of 16 amino acids. Germline CDR1 ENHRY, CDR2 SYGVKD. J gave up 1 base and V 3 bases, and 4 bases lay outside the gene matches. In DNA form, the CDR3 reads TGTGCCATCAGTGAAGGTCTAGCGGGGAACACCGGGGAGCTGTTTTTT. Translating it yields CAISEGLAGNTGELFF.

The gene calls are TRBV10-3 and TRBJ1-2, with a weak D call TRBD1 (6 bases). The length of the CDR3 is 13 residues. Per germline, CDR1 ENHRY and CDR2 SYGVKD. The germline V and J ends were trimmed by 6 bases and 2 bases, with 10 bases remaining between them. The DNA of the CDR3 is TGTGCCATCAGCGGAGACAGGAACTATGGCTACACCTTC. Its protein is CAISGDRNYGYTF.

The V call is TRBV5-1, the J call TRBJ1-6; D remains ambiguous. From germline, CDR1 is SGHRS and CDR2 YFSETQ. The CDR3 runs 14 residues. V was clipped by 1 base and J by 8 bases, with 10 bases between them. The CDR3 is CASSLLGTDSPLHF. CDR3 DNA sequence: TGCGCCAGCAGCTTGTTGGGCACGGATTCACCCCTCCACTTT. The whole variable domain, remainder taken from reference TRBV5-1 and TRBJ1-6, is KAGVTQTPRYLIKTRGQQVTLSCSPISGHRSVSWYQQTPGQGLQFLFEYFSETQRNKGNFPGRFSGRQFSNSRSEMNVSTLELGDSALYLCASSLLGTDSPLHFGNGTRLTVT.

The chain is built from TRBV5-8 and TRBJ2-3; D possibly corresponds to TRBD2 (5 bases). V was trimmed by 0 bases and J by 5 bases, leaving 22 bases between them. CDR1 and CDR2 (germline): SGHTS, YDEGEE. The CDR3 runs 18 residues. The CDR3 coding sequence is TGTGCCAGCAGCTTGGGGTCGGGATCGTCCTACGGCGGAGATACGCAGTATTTT. Its protein product is CASSLGSGSSYGGDTQYF.

The V and J genes are TRBV3-1 (or the pseudogene TRBV3-2) and TRBJ2-3; D is undetermined. V was cut by 2 bases and J by 5 bases, with 8 bases left in between. The length of the CDR3 is 13 residues. Germline V gene lookup returns CDR1 LGHDT and CDR2 YNNKEL (reference sequence). This CDR3 is CASSQNTGDTQYF. CDR3 nucleotides: TGTGCCAGCAGCCAAAACACGGGAGATACGCAGTATTTT.

This clone was recorded once. The chain recombines TRBV4-3 with TRBJ2-1; 8 bases line up with TRBD1. The CDR3 has 19 amino acids. With 8 bases clipped from V and 8 bases from J, the junction kept 26 bases outside the gene matches. Germline CDR1 and CDR2: LGHNA and YSLEER. The CDR3 coding sequence is TGCGCCAGCCGACTCCTGGGGCCCAGGGGGCGAATTAACAGGTATGAGCAGTTCTTC. Encoded protein: CASRLLGPRGRINRYEQFF.

V and J are TRBV19 and TRBJ2-2; TRBD2 matches 9 bases. Germline loops: CDR1 LNHDA, CDR2 SQIVND (reference sequence). The CDR3 runs 17 residues. Trimming cost V 2 bases and J 2 bases; bases outside gene matches: 6. The CDR3 spells CASSIPRGGGNTGELFF. CDR3 DNA: TGTGCCAGTAGTATACCTCGCGGGGGGGGTAACACCGGGGAGCTGTTTTTT.

The V call is TRBV10-3, the J call TRBJ1-6; TRBD1 matches at 9 bases. The CDR3 is 17 amino acids. The V and J ends lost 8 bases and 7 bases, in that order; junction bases with no gene match: 15. Germline V gives CDR1 ENHRY, CDR2 SYGVKD. CDR3 loop: CAIGPGQGEGNNSPLHF. The CDR3 DNA reads TGTGCCATCGGGCCGGGACAGGGAGAAGGGAACAATTCACCCCTCCACTTT.

V gene TRBV7-2 combines with J gene TRBJ2-5; maybe TRBD2 (7 bases). V lost 5 bases, J lost 2 bases, and 9 bases lay in between. This CDR3 has 13 residues. From germline, CDR1 is SGHTA and CDR2 FQGNSA. The CDR3 loop reads CASSRGAQETQYF. The CDR3, as DNA: TGTGCCAGCAGCCGGGGGGCACAAGAGACCCAGTACTTC.

The chain joins TRBV19 to TRBJ1-1; D unclear. V gave up 6 bases and J gave up 3 bases, with 17 bases separating them. Germline V gives CDR1 LNHDA, CDR2 SQIVND (reference sequence). This CDR3 spans 15 amino acids. This chain's CDR3 is CASRLGSVRDTEAFF. CDR3 DNA sequence: TGTGCCAGTAGATTGGGGAGCGTGAGGGACACTGAAGCTTTCTTT.

The chain is built from TRBV20-1 and TRBJ2-3; 11 bases agree with TRBD2. In germline, CDR1 is DFQATT, CDR2 SNEGSKA (reference sequence). The J segment lost 0 bases and the V segment lost 3 bases, leaving 5 bases of the junction unmatched. This CDR3 comprises 16 residues. CDR3 sequence (DNA): TGCAGTGCTAGTCTCAGACTAGCGGGGAGCACAGATACGCAGTATTTT. This sequence encodes CSASLRLAGSTDTQYF.